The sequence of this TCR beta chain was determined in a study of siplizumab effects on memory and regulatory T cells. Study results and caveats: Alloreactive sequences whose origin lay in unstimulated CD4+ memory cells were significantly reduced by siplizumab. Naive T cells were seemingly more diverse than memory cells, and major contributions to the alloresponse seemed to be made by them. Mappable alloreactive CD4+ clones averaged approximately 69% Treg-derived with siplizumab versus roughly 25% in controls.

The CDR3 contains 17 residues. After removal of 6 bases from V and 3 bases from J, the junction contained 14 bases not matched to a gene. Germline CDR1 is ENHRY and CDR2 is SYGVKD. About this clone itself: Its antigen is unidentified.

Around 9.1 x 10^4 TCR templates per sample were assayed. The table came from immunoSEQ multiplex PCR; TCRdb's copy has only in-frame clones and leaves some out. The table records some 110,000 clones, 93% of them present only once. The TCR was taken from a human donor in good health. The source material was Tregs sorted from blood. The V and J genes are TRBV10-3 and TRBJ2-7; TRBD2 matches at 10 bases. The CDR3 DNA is TGTGCCATCAGAGCGGGGGGGGACAAAAATCGGAACTACGAGCAGTACTTC. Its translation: CAIRAGGDKNRNYEQYF.